One and the same sample provided the 7 T cell receptor beta chains below, sequenced in a study of T cell changes during pregnancy in multiple sclerosis. Profiled with immunoSEQ multiplex PCR; TCRdb holds only in-frame clones, not every one. The repertoire holds 25,000 to 40,000 clones, with roughly nine tenths as singletons. The sequencing used CD8+ T cells from peripheral blood mononuclear cells, collected in the third trimester of pregnancy. Receptors were obtained from a female donor with multiple sclerosis, enrolled in a pregnancy study.

This chain links TRBV7-9 with TRBJ2-7; no firm D call. The V end lost 8 bases, the J end lost 1 base, and 6 bases lay between the germline ends. The CDR3 runs 11 residues. The germline CDR1 and CDR2 sequences are SEHNR and FQNEAQ (reference sequence). The CDR3 protein is CASVGSYEQYF. CDR3 DNA sequence: TGTGCCAGCGTCGGGTCCTACGAGCAGTACTTC.

J is TRBJ1-2 and V is TRBV29-1; a possible D gene is TRBD1 (5 bases). The CDR3 runs to 11 residues. V lost 4 bases, J lost 8 bases, and 11 bases lay in between. Germline V gives CDR1 SQVTM, CDR2 ANQGSEA. CDR3 amino acids: CSVVGEGGYTF. Written as DNA, the CDR3 is TGCAGCGTTGTGGGGGAGGGGGGCTACACCTTC.

This clone has only a few counts. V and J are TRBV2 and TRBJ2-6; D is unclear. CDR1 is SNHLY, CDR2 FYNNEI, per germline. V shed 4 bases and J shed 0 bases, with 7 bases lying between them. The CDR3 is 15 residues long. The CDR3 nucleotides read TGTGCCAGCAGTGCAGCTAGCTCTGGGGCCAACGTCCTGACTTTC. Translated, it gives CASSAASSGANVLTF.

The chain recombines TRBV4-1 with TRBJ2-5, with 12 bases lining up with TRBD1. The germline gives CDR1 MGHRA, CDR2 YSYEKL. The CDR3 covers 22 residues. The J segment lost 5 bases and the V segment lost 1 base, leaving 23 bases of the junction unmatched. The CDR3 DNA reads as TGCGCCAGCAGCCAAGTGCGAAAGGGGACAAGCTTGGGACAGGGGGCGCGTGAGACCCAGTACTTC. Translating it yields CASSQVRKGTSLGQGARETQYF.

This chain uses TRBV5-5 with TRBJ2-4; D gene uncertain. CDR1 is SGHKS, CDR2 YYEKEE, per germline (reference sequence). V gave up 2 bases and J gave up 2 bases, with 11 bases separating them. The CDR3 runs 15 residues. DNA of the CDR3: TGTGCCAGCAGCTTTGTCGGCGGCTCCAAAAACATTCAGTACTTC. Translating it yields CASSFVGGSKNIQYF.

This clone appeared a few times. The J gene is TRBJ1-2, the V gene TRBV9; 9 positions agree with TRBD1. Germline values: CDR1 SGDLS, CDR2 YYNGEE. V was pared by 6 bases and J by 8 bases, with 14 bases of the junction left unmatched. This CDR3 region has 15 residues. CDR3 sequence reads: CASNSRDRAEKGYTF. DNA of the CDR3: TGTGCCAGCAACTCCCGGGACAGGGCTGAGAAAGGCTACACCTTC.

The genes are TRBV12-5 and TRBJ2-3; 8 nucleotides line up with TRBD1. V lost 9 bases and J lost 4; bases outside the gene matches: 9. The germline V gene encodes CDR1 LGHNT and CDR2 FRNRAP. The CDR3 runs to 14 residues. DNA of the CDR3: TGTGCTAGCGGACAGGGAGGCAGACCAGATACGCAGTATTTT. Protein product: CASGQGGRPDTQYF.